The 11 T cell receptor beta chains below were found in one sample sequenced in a study of cytomegalovirus exposure and HLA in healthy donors (dated by TCRdb to about 2017). The library was produced with the immunoSEQ multiplex PCR assay. A mixture of 60 forward primers for TCR Vbeta segments and 13 reverse primers for TCR Jbeta segments was used in the multiplex PCR. In TCRdb, the immuneACCESS table is reduced to in-frame sequences with V and J assigned. These tables do not hold every clone; where another copy was compared, an unresolved V gene accounts for under half, and the others remain unexplained. This sample gives 130,000 or so clones in total; 77% of them show up just once. The ten largest clones capture approximately 4.5% of the sample. The sample was PBMCs. The source of these receptors is a male donor in good health and CMV-seropositive.

V and J are TRBV5-5 and TRBJ2-7; tentative D call: TRBD1 (5 bases). This CDR3 has 13 amino acids. V lost 2 bases and J 3 bases, leaving 9 bases between the germline ends. Germline CDR1 reads SGHKS; CDR2 reads YYEKEE (reference sequence). The CDR3 bases are TGTGCCAGCAGCTTTCGACAGAACTACGAGCAGTACTTC. Translation gives CASSFRQNYEQYF.

Worth noting for this clone: At the DNA level, this CDR3 is encoded by other sequences in the same sample as well. The chain is built from TRBV27 and TRBJ2-7; 7 bases are a match to TRBD1. Germline CDR1 reads MNHEY; CDR2 reads SMNVEV (reference sequence). The CDR3 runs 15 residues. Trimming took 0 bases from V and 0 from J; bases not matched to a gene: 2. The CDR3 nucleotides read TGTGCCAGCAGTTTATCAGGGGGCAGCTCCTACGAGCAGTACTTC. The encoded protein is CASSLSGGSSYEQYF.

This chain connects TRBV7-8 to TRBJ1-5; 8 bases map to TRBD1. The germline CDR1 and CDR2 sequences are SGHVS and FQNEAQ. The ends lost 6 bases at V and 0 bases at J; junction bases unmatched: 10. This CDR3 contains 17 residues. The CDR3 sequence is CASSPTGALYSNQPQHF. The CDR3 DNA is TGTGCCAGCAGTCCGACAGGGGCCTTGTATAGCAATCAGCCCCAGCATTTT.

The chain recombines TRBV7-2 with TRBJ1-2; D call uncertain. The CDR3 extends over 15 amino acids. V lost 6 bases to trimming and J lost 8 bases, with 22 bases between them. Germline lookup yields CDR1 SGHTA and CDR2 FQGNSA. CDR3 amino acids: CASSIRGTGTMGYTF. The CDR3 nucleotides read TGTGCCAGCAGTATTCGGGGTACCGGTACTATGGGCTACACCTTC.

The J gene is TRBJ1-2, the V gene TRBV6-5, with TRBD1 identical over 7 bases. V lost 6 bases and J lost 4; bases outside the gene matches: 8. Germline V gene data show CDR1 as MNHEY and CDR2 as SVGAGI. The CDR3 covers 14 residues. The CDR3 is CASRGQASFYGYTF. CDR3 nucleotide sequence: TGTGCCAGCAGAGGACAGGCGTCCTTCTATGGCTACACCTTC.

This clone was counted a few times. The chain recombines TRBV2 with TRBJ1-4; a possible D gene is TRBD1 (6 bases). Germline CDR1 and CDR2: SNHLY and FYNNEI. V was pared by 8 bases and J by 5 bases, with 9 bases between. CDR3 size: 12 residues. CDR3 sequence: CASAGVNEKLFF. The CDR3 DNA is TGTGCCAGCGCAGGGGTGAATGAAAAACTGTTTTTT. Using reference TRBV2 and TRBJ1-4 for the parts outside the CDR3, the full variable domain is EPEVTQTPSHQVTQMGQEVILRCVPISNHLYFYWYRQILGQKVEFLVSFYNNEISEKSEIFDDQFSVERPDGSNFTLKIRSTKLEDSAMYFCASAGVNEKLFFGSGTQLSVL.

This clone has just one count. This chain uses TRBV11-2 with TRBJ2-7; 9 nucleotides line up with TRBD1. The germline gives CDR1 SGHAT, CDR2 FQNNGV. The CDR3 covers 13 residues. J gave up 7 bases and V 5 bases, and 6 bases lay outside the gene matches. The CDR3 sequence is CASSGDRVWEQYF. The CDR3 bases are TGTGCCAGCAGCGGGGACAGGGTATGGGAGCAGTACTTC.

This clone was picked up one time. The chain is built from TRBV25-1 and TRBJ1-4; D gene uncertain. The CDR3 covers 12 residues. The germline V gene has CDR1 MGHDK and CDR2 SYGVNS. Trimming shortened V by 7 bases and J by 11 bases, and 14 bases separated the two germline ends. CDR3 protein: CASMGPGGKLFF. Here the CDR3 DNA reads TGTGCCAGCATGGGTCCGGGTGGCAAACTGTTTTTT.

CDR3 DNA: TGTGCCAGCATCCCAGGAGGGACAGGGACTCAGCCCCAGCATTTT. Translating gives CASIPGGTGTQPQHF. The chain employs TRBV28 and TRBJ1-5; 9 positions match TRBD1. Germline-derived CDR1 and CDR2 are MDHEN and SYDVKM. The V and J ends lost 7 bases and 6 bases, in that order; junction bases with no gene match: 10. The CDR3 has 15 amino acids.

The V and J genes are TRBV11-2 and TRBJ2-3, with 9 bases aligning to TRBD1. Germline CDR1 reads SGHAT; CDR2 reads FQNNGV. The CDR3 is made up of 14 amino acids. Germline trimming cut 3 bases from V and 3 bases from J; bases unmatched to any gene: 1. The CDR3 DNA is TGTGCCAGCAGCTTTGGACAGGGGACAGATACGCAGTATTTT. It encodes CASSFGQGTDTQYF.

In regard to this clone: An end of the junction does not agree with germline; a read error may underlie this. The rearrangement uses TRBV7-9 and TRBJ1-1, with 8 bases aligning to TRBD1. The CDR3 length is 16 residues. Germline V gene sequence: CDR1 SEHNR, CDR2 FQNEAQ (reference sequence). The CDR3 loop reads CSSSPKAGTGNTEAFF. CDR3 nucleotide sequence: TGTTCCAGCAGCCCCAAAGCCGGGACAGGAAACACTGAAGCTTTCTTT.